This TCR beta chain was recovered during a study of beta chain features in type 1 diabetes. General observations from the study: Type 1 diabetes patients had TCRB CDR3s that were shorter (moderately but significantly so) in all four CD4+ subsets. cDNA sequencing could over-represent cells with high TCR expression.

This clone was found a few times. Its specificity is not known. CD45RO/CCR7/CD25/CD127/CD95/CD27 separated CD4+ naive, central memory, regulatory and stem cell-like memory cells by sorting. The CDR3 consists of 17 residues. Germline V gives CDR1 MNHEY, CDR2 SMNVEV (reference sequence). Germline trimming cut 0 bases from V and 6 bases from J; bases unmatched to any gene: 9. The study reverse transcribed the entire isolated RNA, so it sequenced expressed TCRB transcripts. TCRdb keeps only in-frame clones here, not all; method: immunoSEQ multiplex PCR. The table has around 130,000 clones, 9% seen once. This TCR derives from a young man with type 1 diabetes. The sequenced material came from central memory CD4+ T cells from blood. J is TRBJ1-5 and V is TRBV27; 9 nucleotides match TRBD1. CDR3 in DNA: TGTGCCAGCAGTTTATCCGCGGGACAGGGTGGTTTTCAGCCCCAGCATTTT. It encodes CASSLSAGQGGFQPQHF.